These T cell receptor beta chains were read from a single sample in a study of technical replicates of blood from several donors. Data came from immunoSEQ multiplex PCR; TCRdb stores just in-frame clones and leaves some out. The sample lists tens of thousands of clones, approximately 97% occurring once. The sequenced material came from T cells isolated from PBMCs. These receptors all come from a human donor in good health. Each CDR3 is given with its conserved first and last residue. Fields, in order: V gene, D gene, CDR3 length, J gene, clone size, CDR3 protein, CDR3 DNA. D genes are given only for firm matches. Clone sizes are given selectively: once, few, many, or a class where the clone is expanded.

v_call: TRBV28; d_call: TRBD1; cdr3_length: 13; j_call: TRBJ1-1; clone_size: few; cdr3_aa: CASSLPTGDEAFF; cdr3_nt: TGTGCCAGCAGTTTACCTACAGGGGATGAAGCTTTCTTT
v_call: TRBV7-8; d_call: TRBD1; cdr3_length: 15; j_call: TRBJ1-6; clone_size: once; cdr3_aa: CASSRQGSYNSPLHF; cdr3_nt: TGTGCCAGCAGCAGACAGGGCTCCTATAATTCACCCCTCCACTTT
v_call: TRBV29-1; d_call: TRBD1; cdr3_length: 13; j_call: TRBJ2-1; clone_size: .; cdr3_aa: CSVWGQSYNEQFF; cdr3_nt: TGCAGCGTGTGGGGACAGTCATACAATGAGCAGTTCTTC
v_call: TRBV28; d_call: .; cdr3_length: 18; j_call: TRBJ1-4; clone_size: .; cdr3_aa: CASSLLSGGRGADEKLFF; cdr3_nt: TGTGCCAGCAGTTTACTCAGTGGGGGGAGGGGCGCGGATGAAAAACTGTTTTTT
v_call: TRBV19; d_call: .; cdr3_length: 12; j_call: TRBJ1-5; clone_size: .; cdr3_aa: CASSRVNQPQHF; cdr3_nt: TGTGCCAGTAGCAGGGTTAATCAGCCCCAGCATTTT
v_call: TRBV6-6; d_call: .; cdr3_length: 13; j_call: TRBJ1-1; clone_size: .; cdr3_aa: CASSTGQNTEAFF; cdr3_nt: TGTGCCAGCAGTACCGGACAGAACACTGAAGCTTTCTTT
v_call: TRBV7-9; d_call: .; cdr3_length: 12; j_call: TRBJ1-6; clone_size: once; cdr3_aa: CASSYAGDILHF; cdr3_nt: TGTGCCAGCAGCTATGCGGGTGACATACTCCACTTT
v_call: TRBV4-1; d_call: TRBD1; cdr3_length: 15; j_call: TRBJ2-7; clone_size: .; cdr3_aa: CASSQPIRGRHEQYF; cdr3_nt: TGCGCCAGCAGCCAACCTATCAGGGGGCGGCACGAGCAGTACTTC
v_call: TRBV4-1; d_call: TRBD1; cdr3_length: 18; j_call: TRBJ2-7; clone_size: .; cdr3_aa: CASSRRRTADRSSYEQYF; cdr3_nt: TGCGCCAGCAGCCGTAGGAGAACCGCGGACAGGTCATCCTACGAGCAGTACTTC
v_call: TRBV9; d_call: .; cdr3_length: 15; j_call: TRBJ1-1; clone_size: .; cdr3_aa: CASSVGNSLNTEAFF; cdr3_nt: TGTGCCAGCAGCGTAGGGAACAGTCTGAACACTGAAGCTTTCTTT
v_call: TRBV5-5; d_call: TRBD1; cdr3_length: 18; j_call: TRBJ1-5; clone_size: .; cdr3_aa: CASSLDGWEEGGLQPQHF; cdr3_nt: TGTGCCAGCAGCTTGGATGGTTGGGAAGAAGGGGGCCTTCAGCCCCAGCATTTT
v_call: TRBV6-5; d_call: TRBD2; cdr3_length: 16; j_call: TRBJ2-1; clone_size: .; cdr3_aa: CASSYSRASGSREQFF; cdr3_nt: TGTGCCAGCAGTTACTCGAGGGCTAGCGGTAGTCGGGAGCAGTTCTTC
v_call: TRBV7-2; d_call: TRBD2; cdr3_length: 16; j_call: TRBJ2-2; clone_size: .; cdr3_aa: CASSLLLAGRTGELFF; cdr3_nt: TGTGCCAGCAGCTTATTACTAGCGGGGCGCACCGGGGAGCTGTTTTTT
v_call: TRBV4-2; d_call: .; cdr3_length: 14; j_call: TRBJ2-7; clone_size: .; cdr3_aa: CASSQETGYYEQYF; cdr3_nt: TGTGCCAGCAGCCAAGAAACAGGATACTACGAGCAGTACTTC
v_call: TRBV29-1; d_call: .; cdr3_length: 14; j_call: TRBJ2-2; clone_size: .; cdr3_aa: CSVVGQGMTGELFF; cdr3_nt: TGCAGCGTTGTAGGCCAGGGTATGACCGGGGAGCTGTTTTTT
v_call: TRBV5-1; d_call: .; cdr3_length: 14; j_call: TRBJ1-1; clone_size: .; cdr3_aa: CASSLDRVNTEAFF; cdr3_nt: TGCGCCAGCAGCTTGGACAGGGTAAACACTGAAGCTTTCTTT
v_call: TRBV5-5; d_call: TRBD2; cdr3_length: 15; j_call: TRBJ2-2; clone_size: .; cdr3_aa: CASSLGGSTAGELFF; cdr3_nt: TGTGCCAGCAGCTTGGGCGGGAGTACCGCCGGGGAGCTGTTTTTT
v_call: TRBV6-5; d_call: .; cdr3_length: 11; j_call: TRBJ2-7; clone_size: .; cdr3_aa: CASSYSQVWYF; cdr3_nt: TGTGCCAGCAGTTACTCCCAGGTTTGGTACTTC
v_call: TRBV2; d_call: .; cdr3_length: 13; j_call: TRBJ1-2; clone_size: .; cdr3_aa: CASGRGREYGYTF; cdr3_nt: TGTGCCAGCGGACGCGGACGGGAATATGGCTACACCTTC
v_call: TRBV28; d_call: .; cdr3_length: 13; j_call: TRBJ1-2; clone_size: .; cdr3_aa: CASSQQINYGYTF; cdr3_nt: TGTGCCAGCAGTCAACAGATAAACTATGGCTACACCTTC
v_call: TRBV19; d_call: .; cdr3_length: 14; j_call: TRBJ1-1; clone_size: .; cdr3_aa: CASSIEGANTEAFF; cdr3_nt: TGTGCCAGTAGTATAGAGGGGGCGAACACTGAAGCTTTCTTT
v_call: TRBV5-4; d_call: .; cdr3_length: 15; j_call: TRBJ2-7; clone_size: .; cdr3_aa: CASTLQGVGAYEQYF; cdr3_nt: TGTGCCAGCACATTACAAGGGGTTGGGGCCTACGAGCAGTACTTC
v_call: TRBV7-9; d_call: TRBD2; cdr3_length: 15; j_call: TRBJ2-7; clone_size: .; cdr3_aa: CASSATFGLAAEQYF; cdr3_nt: TGTGCCAGCAGCGCGACGTTCGGACTAGCGGCCGAGCAGTACTTC
v_call: TRBV11-3; d_call: .; cdr3_length: 17; j_call: TRBJ2-6; clone_size: .; cdr3_aa: CASSLDYRLSGANVLTF; cdr3_nt: TGTGCCAGCAGCTTAGACTACAGGCTCTCTGGGGCCAACGTCCTGACTTTC
v_call: TRBV7-7; d_call: .; cdr3_length: 17; j_call: TRBJ1-3; clone_size: .; cdr3_aa: CASSSLPPYSTGNTIYF; cdr3_nt: TGTGCCAGCAGCTCTCTTCCCCCCTATTCCACCGGAAACACCATATATTTT
v_call: TRBV10-2; d_call: .; cdr3_length: 14; j_call: TRBJ2-7; clone_size: .; cdr3_aa: CASSEVRLVYEQYF; cdr3_nt: TGCGCCAGCAGTGAGGTGCGACTAGTTTACGAGCAGTACTTC
v_call: TRBV5-1; d_call: .; cdr3_length: 14; j_call: TRBJ1-5; clone_size: .; cdr3_aa: CASSLGSFNQPQHF; cdr3_nt: TGCGCCAGCTCGCTGGGCTCGTTCAATCAGCCCCAGCATTTT
v_call: TRBV4-1; d_call: .; cdr3_length: 15; j_call: TRBJ1-1; clone_size: .; cdr3_aa: CASSQGQLRNTEAFF; cdr3_nt: TGCGCCAGCAGCCAAGGACAACTCCGAAACACTGAAGCTTTCTTT
v_call: TRBV9; d_call: TRBD1; cdr3_length: 14; j_call: TRBJ2-7; clone_size: .; cdr3_aa: CASSGTGAYYEQYF; cdr3_nt: TGTGCCAGCAGCGGGACAGGGGCCTACTACGAGCAGTACTTC
v_call: TRBV19; d_call: TRBD2; cdr3_length: 15; j_call: TRBJ2-7; clone_size: .; cdr3_aa: CASSNSGGLLYEQYF; cdr3_nt: TGTGCCAGTAGTAATTCGGGGGGTCTCCTCTACGAGCAGTACTTC
v_call: TRBV2; d_call: .; cdr3_length: 18; j_call: TRBJ1-4; clone_size: .; cdr3_aa: CASSGRQDSSLLNEKLFF; cdr3_nt: TGTGCCAGCAGCGGGCGGCAGGACTCGTCGCTACTTAATGAAAAACTGTTTTTT
v_call: TRBV7-9; d_call: TRBD1; cdr3_length: 16; j_call: TRBJ1-6; clone_size: .; cdr3_aa: CASSPEGQQNNSPLHF; cdr3_nt: TGTGCCAGCAGCCCCGAGGGACAGCAGAATAATTCACCCCTCCACTTT
v_call: TRBV18; d_call: .; cdr3_length: 15; j_call: TRBJ2-7; clone_size: .; cdr3_aa: CASSPPTGNTYEQYF; cdr3_nt: TGTGCCAGCTCACCACCGACGGGGAACACCTACGAGCAGTACTTC
v_call: TRBV28; d_call: .; cdr3_length: 10; j_call: TRBJ1-1; clone_size: .; cdr3_aa: CATNSHEAFF; cdr3_nt: TGTGCCACAAACAGCCATGAAGCTTTCTTT
v_call: TRBV30; d_call: .; cdr3_length: 13; j_call: TRBJ1-1; clone_size: .; cdr3_aa: CAWRWDSNTEAFF; cdr3_nt: TGTGCCTGGAGATGGGACTCGAACACTGAAGCTTTCTTT
v_call: TRBV28; d_call: TRBD2; cdr3_length: 21; j_call: TRBJ2-1; clone_size: .; cdr3_aa: CASSWTVKRTDYSGGDNEQFF; cdr3_nt: TGTGCCAGCAGTTGGACGGTTAAACGGACAGATTATAGCGGGGGAGACAATGAGCAGTTCTTC
v_call: TRBV27; d_call: .; cdr3_length: 14; j_call: TRBJ1-2; clone_size: .; cdr3_aa: CASRGQLDPNGYTF; cdr3_nt: TGTGCCAGCAGAGGACAGCTAGATCCAAATGGCTACACCTTC
v_call: TRBV6-1; d_call: .; cdr3_length: 14; j_call: TRBJ1-1; clone_size: .; cdr3_aa: CACYSGVTSTEAFF; cdr3_nt: TGTGCCTGCTATAGCGGGGTCACGAGCACTGAAGCTTTCTTT
v_call: TRBV6-1; d_call: TRBD2; cdr3_length: 15; j_call: TRBJ2-2; clone_size: .; cdr3_aa: CASSGAGPNTGELFF; cdr3_nt: TGTGCCAGCAGTGGAGCGGGGCCGAACACCGGGGAGCTGTTTTTT
v_call: TRBV15; d_call: TRBD1; cdr3_length: 15; j_call: TRBJ1-1; clone_size: .; cdr3_aa: CATSSGGTGYTEAFF; cdr3_nt: TGTGCCACCAGCAGCGGGGGGACAGGGTACACTGAAGCTTTCTTT
v_call: TRBV6-5; d_call: .; cdr3_length: 12; j_call: TRBJ1-1; clone_size: .; cdr3_aa: CASSRDRREAFF; cdr3_nt: TGTGCCAGCAGCCGGGATCGTAGGGAAGCTTTCTTT
v_call: TRBV6-1; d_call: .; cdr3_length: 15; j_call: TRBJ2-7; clone_size: .; cdr3_aa: CASSETGPNFYEQYF; cdr3_nt: TGTGCCAGCAGCGAGACAGGCCCCAATTTCTACGAGCAGTACTTC
v_call: TRBV4-1; d_call: .; cdr3_length: 13; j_call: TRBJ1-1; clone_size: .; cdr3_aa: CASSQDTPGEAFF; cdr3_nt: TGCGCCAGCAGCCAAGATACGCCAGGTGAAGCTTTCTTT
v_call: TRBV5-8; d_call: .; cdr3_length: 13; j_call: TRBJ2-7; clone_size: .; cdr3_aa: CASSPYDTYEQYF; cdr3_nt: TGTGCCAGCAGCCCCTACGACACCTACGAGCAGTACTTC
v_call: TRBV5-1; d_call: TRBD2; cdr3_length: 17; j_call: TRBJ2-5; clone_size: .; cdr3_aa: CASSDRLAGGPRETQYF; cdr3_nt: TGCGCCAGCAGCGACAGACTAGCGGGAGGGCCTAGGGAGACCCAGTACTTC
v_call: TRBV10-3; d_call: TRBD1; cdr3_length: 17; j_call: TRBJ1-5; clone_size: .; cdr3_aa: CAISESTGGPGNQPQHF; cdr3_nt: TGTGCCATCAGTGAGTCGACAGGGGGCCCCGGCAATCAGCCCCAGCATTTT
v_call: TRBV5-6; d_call: .; cdr3_length: 14; j_call: TRBJ2-7; clone_size: .; cdr3_aa: CASSDRDSHYEQYF; cdr3_nt: TGTGCCAGCAGCGACCGGGACTCCCATTACGAGCAGTACTTC
v_call: TRBV19; d_call: .; cdr3_length: 14; j_call: TRBJ1-2; clone_size: .; cdr3_aa: CASSIRGRDYGYTF; cdr3_nt: TGTGCCAGTAGTATAAGGGGCAGAGACTATGGCTACACCTTC
v_call: TRBV20-1; d_call: .; cdr3_length: 10; j_call: TRBJ2-3; clone_size: .; cdr3_aa: CSAGPYTQYF; cdr3_nt: TGCAGTGCTGGCCCTTATACGCAGTATTTT
v_call: TRBV7-9; d_call: .; cdr3_length: 14; j_call: TRBJ1-4; clone_size: .; cdr3_aa: CASGAGGPGEKLFF; cdr3_nt: TGTGCCAGCGGGGCCGGGGGTCCGGGTGAAAAACTGTTTTTT
v_call: TRBV6-1; d_call: TRBD2; cdr3_length: 14; j_call: TRBJ2-5; clone_size: .; cdr3_aa: CASRTSGGMETQYF; cdr3_nt: TGTGCCAGCAGGACTAGCGGGGGGATGGAGACCCAGTACTTC
v_call: TRBV28; d_call: TRBD1; cdr3_length: 15; j_call: TRBJ2-7; clone_size: .; cdr3_aa: CASSSSGQGNYEQYF; cdr3_nt: TGTGCCAGCAGTTCCTCCGGACAGGGCAACTACGAGCAGTACTTC